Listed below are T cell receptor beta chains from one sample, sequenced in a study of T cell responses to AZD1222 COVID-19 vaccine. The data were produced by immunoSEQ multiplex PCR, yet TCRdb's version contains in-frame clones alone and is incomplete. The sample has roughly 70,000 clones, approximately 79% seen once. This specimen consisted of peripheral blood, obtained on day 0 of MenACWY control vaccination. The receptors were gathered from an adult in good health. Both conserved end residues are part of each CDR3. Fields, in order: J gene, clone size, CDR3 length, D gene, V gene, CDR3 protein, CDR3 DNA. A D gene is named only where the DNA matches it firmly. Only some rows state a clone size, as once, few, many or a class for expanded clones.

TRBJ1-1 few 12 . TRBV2 CASSELRTEAFF TGTGCCAGCAGTGAACTACGGACTGAAGCTTTCTTT
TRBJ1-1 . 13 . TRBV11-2 CASSLSTRTEAFF TGTGCCAGCAGCTTATCGACCCGAACTGAAGCTTTCTTT
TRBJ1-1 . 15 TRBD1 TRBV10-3 CAISGQGGSNTEAFF TGTGCCATCAGTGGACAGGGGGGTTCCAACACTGAAGCTTTCTTT
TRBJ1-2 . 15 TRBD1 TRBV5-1 CASSPGTGGNYGYTF TGCGCCAGCAGCCCGGGGACAGGGGGCAACTATGGCTACACCTTC
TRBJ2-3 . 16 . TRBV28 CASSFTGATSTDTQYF TGTGCCAGCTCCTTCACGGGGGCCACTAGCACAGATACGCAGTATTTT
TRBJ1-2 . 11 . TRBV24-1 CATDRRQGYTF TGTGCCACCGATCGACGGCAGGGCTACACCTTC
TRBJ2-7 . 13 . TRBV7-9 CASSLFEFYEQYF TGTGCCAGCAGCCTTTTCGAGTTCTACGAGCAGTACTTC
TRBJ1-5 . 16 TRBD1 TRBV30 CAWSPQGTGLNQPQHF TGTGCCTGGAGTCCGCAGGGGACAGGACTCAATCAGCCCCAGCATTTT
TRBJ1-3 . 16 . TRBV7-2 CASSSQTANSGNTIYF TGTGCCAGCAGCTCTCAGACAGCAAATTCTGGAAACACCATATATTTT
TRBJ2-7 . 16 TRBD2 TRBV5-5 CASSFLLAGAHYEQYF TGTGCCAGCAGCTTCCTCCTAGCGGGAGCTCACTACGAGCAGTACTTC
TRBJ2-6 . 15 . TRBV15 CATSTGESGANVLTF TGTGCCACCAGCACAGGGGAGTCTGGGGCCAACGTCCTGACTTTC
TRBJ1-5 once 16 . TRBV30 CAWSVPTGGGNQPQHF TGTGCCTGGAGTGTACCGACCGGGGGGGGCAATCAGCCCCAGCATTTT
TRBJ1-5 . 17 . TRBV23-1 CASSHEYPGRFRQPQHF TGCGCCAGCAGTCATGAATACCCAGGGAGGTTCCGGCAGCCCCAGCATTTT
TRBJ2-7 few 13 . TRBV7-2 CASSPDGVGEQYF TGTGCCAGCAGCCCCGACGGTGTCGGCGAGCAGTACTTC
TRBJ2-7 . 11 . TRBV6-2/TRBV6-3 CASSDSYEQYF TGTGCCAGCAGTGACTCCTACGAGCAGTACTTC
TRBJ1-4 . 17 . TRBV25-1 CASSEVQGPKTNEKLFF TGTGCCAGCAGTGAAGTGCAGGGACCGAAGACTAATGAAAAACTGTTTTTT
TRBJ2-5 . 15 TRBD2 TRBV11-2 CASSPIGGIQETQYF TGTGCCAGCAGCCCTATCGGGGGGATCCAAGAGACCCAGTACTTC
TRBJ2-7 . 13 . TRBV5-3 CARSQGAVDEQYF TGTGCCAGAAGCCAAGGCGCGGTCGACGAGCAGTACTTC
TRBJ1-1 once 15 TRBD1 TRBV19 CASSPRTGGGTEAFF TGTGCCAGTAGTCCGAGGACAGGGGGTGGCACTGAAGCTTTCTTT
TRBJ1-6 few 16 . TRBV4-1 CASSQTPGGWDSPLHF TGCGCCAGCAGCCAGACACCCGGCGGGTGGGATTCACCCCTCCACTTT
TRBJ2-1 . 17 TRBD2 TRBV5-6 CASSGTSGGRYGNEQFF TGTGCCAGCAGCGGTACTAGCGGGGGACGGTATGGGAATGAGCAGTTCTTC
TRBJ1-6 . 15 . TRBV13 CASSHRRGTPSPLHF TGTGCCAGCAGCCACCGCCGGGGGACACCATCACCCCTCCACTTT
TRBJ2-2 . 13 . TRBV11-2 CASSSQNTGELFF TGTGCCAGCAGCTCCCAGAACACCGGGGAGCTGTTTTTT
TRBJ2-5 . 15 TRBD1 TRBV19 CASTRTGGTGETQYF TGTGCCAGTACCAGAACAGGGGGGACGGGCGAGACCCAGTACTTC
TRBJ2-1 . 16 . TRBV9 CASSVGGDNWGNEQFF TGTGCCAGCAGCGTAGGAGGGGACAATTGGGGCAATGAGCAGTTCTTC
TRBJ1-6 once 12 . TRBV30 CAWDLMNSPLHF TGTGCCTGGGACTTAATGAATTCACCCCTCCACTTT
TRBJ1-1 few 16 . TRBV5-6 CASSQLSTTMNTEAFF TGTGCCAGCAGCCAACTAAGTACGACCATGAACACTGAAGCTTTCTTT
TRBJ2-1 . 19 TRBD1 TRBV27 CASRNRGERSVFSYNEQFF TGTGCCAGCAGGAACAGGGGAGAACGCTCTGTATTCTCCTACAATGAGCAGTTCTTC
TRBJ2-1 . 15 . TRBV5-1 CASSLGWGAYNEQFF TGCGCCAGCAGCTTGGGATGGGGGGCCTACAATGAGCAGTTCTTC
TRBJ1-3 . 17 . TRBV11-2 CASSLFPLISSGNTIYF TGTGCCAGCAGCTTATTCCCGTTGATTAGCTCTGGAAACACCATATATTTT
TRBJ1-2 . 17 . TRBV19 CASSIVKGPGINYGYTF TGTGCCAGTAGTATAGTAAAAGGGCCTGGAATTAACTATGGCTACACCTTC
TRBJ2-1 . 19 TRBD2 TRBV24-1 CATSDPGTSGRASYNEQFF TGTGCCACCAGTGACCCAGGGACTAGCGGGAGGGCCTCCTACAATGAGCAGTTCTTC
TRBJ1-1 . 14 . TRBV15 CATSREAGNTEAFF TGTGCCACCAGCAGAGAAGCAGGGAACACTGAAGCTTTCTTT
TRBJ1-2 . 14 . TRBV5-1 CASRLGPPNYGYTF TGCGCCAGCAGACTCGGGCCTCCTAACTATGGCTACACCTTC
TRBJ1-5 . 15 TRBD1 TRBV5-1 CASSFKDRGRQPQHF TGCGCCAGCAGCTTCAAGGACAGGGGGCGTCAGCCCCAGCATTTT
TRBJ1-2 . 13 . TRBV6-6 CASSFAVGYGYTF TGTGCCAGCAGTTTCGCAGTTGGCTATGGCTACACCTTC
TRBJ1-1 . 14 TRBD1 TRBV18 CASSVGGTDTEAFF TGTGCCAGCTCAGTAGGGGGCACGGACACTGAAGCTTTCTTT
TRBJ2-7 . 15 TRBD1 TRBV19 CASSRTGTDAYEQYF TGTGCCAGTAGTAGGACCGGGACAGATGCCTACGAGCAGTACTTC
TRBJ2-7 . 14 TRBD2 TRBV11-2 CASSYGTSAYEQYF TGTGCCAGCAGCTATGGGACTAGCGCCTACGAGCAGTACTTC
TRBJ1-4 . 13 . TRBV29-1 CSATTGPNEKLFF TGCAGCGCGACGACAGGACCTAATGAAAAACTGTTTTTT
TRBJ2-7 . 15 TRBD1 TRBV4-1 CASSPRQGMFYEQYF TGCGCCAGCAGCCCAAGACAGGGGATGTTCTACGAGCAGTACTTC
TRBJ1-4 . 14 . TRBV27 CASRGFTTNEKLFF TGTGCCAGCAGGGGATTTACAACTAATGAAAAACTGTTTTTT
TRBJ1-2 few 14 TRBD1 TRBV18 CASSPKTGADGYTF TGTGCCAGCTCACCCAAGACAGGGGCTGATGGCTACACCTTC
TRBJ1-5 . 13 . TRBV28 CASSLNSNQPQHF TGTGCCAGCAGTTTAAACAGCAATCAGCCCCAGCATTTT
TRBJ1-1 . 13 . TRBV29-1 CSVAGRLNTEAFF TGCAGCGTTGCGGGACGTCTGAACACTGAAGCTTTCTTT
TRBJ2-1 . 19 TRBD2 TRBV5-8 CASSLLGLAGPGSYNEQFF TGTGCCAGCAGCTTGCTGGGACTAGCGGGGCCGGGGTCCTACAATGAGCAGTTCTTC
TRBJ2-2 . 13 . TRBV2 CASKDSATGELFF TGTGCCAGCAAGGACTCCGCCACCGGGGAGCTGTTTTTT
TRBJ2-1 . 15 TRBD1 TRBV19 CASSMDRGAYNEQFF TGTGCCAGTAGTATGGACAGGGGCGCCTACAATGAGCAGTTCTTC
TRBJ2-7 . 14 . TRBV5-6 CASSFQDRFYEQYF TGTGCCAGCAGCTTCCAAGACAGGTTCTACGAGCAGTACTTC
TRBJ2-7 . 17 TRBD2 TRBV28 CASSRGLAGGYSYEQYF TGTGCCAGCAGTCGCGGACTAGCGGGAGGCTACTCCTACGAGCAGTACTTC
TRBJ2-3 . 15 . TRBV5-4 CASSSGSSYTDTQYF TGTGCCAGCAGCTCGGGGTCTTCTTACACAGATACGCAGTATTTT
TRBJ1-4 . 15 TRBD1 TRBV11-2 CASSLRGTGFEKLFF TGTGCCAGCAGCTTAAGGGGGACAGGGTTTGAAAAACTGTTTTTT
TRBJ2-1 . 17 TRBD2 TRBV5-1 CASSSPTAGVEYNEQFF TGCGCCAGCAGCTCACCCACAGCGGGAGTTGAGTACAATGAGCAGTTCTTC
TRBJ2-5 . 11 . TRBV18 CASSEQETQYF TGTGCCAGCTCAGAACAAGAGACCCAGTACTTC